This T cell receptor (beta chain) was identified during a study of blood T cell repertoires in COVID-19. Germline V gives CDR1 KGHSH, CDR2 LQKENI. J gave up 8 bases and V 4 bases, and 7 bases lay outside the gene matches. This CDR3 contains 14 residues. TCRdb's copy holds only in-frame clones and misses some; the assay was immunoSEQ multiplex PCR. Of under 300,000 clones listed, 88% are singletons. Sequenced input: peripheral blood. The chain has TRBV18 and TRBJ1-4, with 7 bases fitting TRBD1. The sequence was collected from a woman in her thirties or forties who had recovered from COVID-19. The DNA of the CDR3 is TGTGCCAGCTCACTTCGACAGGGTCGAGAAAAACTGTTTTTT. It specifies CASSLRQGREKLFF.